A single sample is the source of the 16 T cell receptor beta chains below, sequenced in a study of PD-L1 blockade in urothelial cancer (TCRdb year 2017). The library was produced with the immunoSEQ multiplex PCR assay. TCRdb took this table from immuneACCESS and kept in-frame rearrangements with V and J called. Such tables lack part of the clones; where checked against another copy, unresolved V genes explain under half of the gap, and the rest is unexplained. Counted in this sample were 83,000 or so clones; around 78% of them appeared once. Under 8.5% of the sample lies in the top ten. The time point tag for this specimen amounts to: peripheral blood 6 weeks after treatment start. The specimen was PBMCs, collected around atezolizumab (anti-PD-L1) treatment. Every receptor here comes from a man in his 70s with urothelial cancer.

The V gene is TRBV4-1, the J gene TRBJ2-3; 13 nucleotides align to TRBD2. Trimming cost V 5 bases and J 0 bases; bases outside gene matches: 8. Germline loops: CDR1 MGHRA, CDR2 YSYEKL. The CDR3 is 18 amino acids. The CDR3 nucleotides are TGCGCCAGCAGCTTCCGACTAGCGGGGGGTTCTAGCACAGATACGCAGTATTTT. As protein: CASSFRLAGGSSTDTQYF.

The chain has TRBV6-1 and TRBJ1-3; D is ambiguous. Trimming removed 4 bases from V and 2 bases from J, with 12 bases in between. The CDR3 is made up of 15 amino acids. Germline CDR1 reads MNHNS; CDR2 reads SASEGT. The CDR3 DNA follows: TGTGCCAGCAGTGTTCACACCCTCCCTGGAAACACCATATATTTT. This gives the protein CASSVHTLPGNTIYF.

The chain links TRBV7-2 to TRBJ2-2, with D unclear. Germline CDR1 SGHTA, CDR2 FQGNSA. CDR3 length: 12 amino acids. The V gene lost 5 bases and the J gene lost 5 bases, with 6 bases spanning the gap. Here the CDR3 DNA reads TGTGCCAGCAGCCCCCAAACCGGGGAGCTGTTTTTT. Translated, it gives CASSPQTGELFF.

The rearrangement links TRBV5-8 to TRBJ2-7, with 9 positions matching TRBD2. The CDR3 is 13 amino acids. V gave up 1 base and J gave up 6 bases; unmatched junction bases: 2. Germline V gene lookup returns CDR1 SGHTS and CDR2 YDEGEE. The CDR3 is CASSLMTSGEQYF. CDR3 in DNA: TGTGCCAGCAGCTTGATGACTAGCGGCGAGCAGTACTTC.

V usage is TRBV5-8 and J usage is TRBJ1-1; D is uncertain. The V gene's germline CDR1 is SGHTS and CDR2 YDEGEE. CDR3 length: 14 amino acids. V shed 1 base and J shed 5 bases, with 12 bases lying between them. The CDR3 DNA reads TGTGCCAGCAGCTTGTGGCAAAGGGAGACTGAAGCTTTCTTT. Amino acid sequence: CASSLWQRETEAFF.

This clone was detected only once. The chain has TRBV5-1 and TRBJ2-1; maybe TRBD1 (5 bases). Per the germline V gene, CDR1 is SGHRS and CDR2 is YFSETQ. Deletions cut 2 bases from V and 4 bases from J, with 10 bases between. The CDR3 totals 14 residues. The DNA of the CDR3 is TGCGCCAGCAGCTTCGATCCAGGGTACAATGAGCAGTTCTTC. Protein: CASSFDPGYNEQFF.

Details on this clone: Distinct nucleotide sequences in the sample also encode this CDR3. The rearrangement links TRBV18 to TRBJ2-3; 7 bases fit TRBD1. This CDR3 region has 16 residues. From germline, CDR1 is KGHSH and CDR2 LQKENI. Unmatched junction bases numbered 4, after V lost 0 bases and J lost 1 base. CDR3 nucleotide sequence: TGTGCCAGCTCACCACCAAACAGGGGAGGCACAGATACGCAGTATTTT. Translation: CASSPPNRGGTDTQYF.

This chain joins TRBV5-1 and TRBJ1-1, with a possible D match to TRBD1 (5 bases). CDR3 length equals 14 residues. Trimming stripped 4 bases from V and 0 bases from J, with 10 bases between. From germline, CDR1 is SGHRS and CDR2 YFSETQ. CDR3 sequence (DNA): TGCGCCAGCAGCACAGGACGGATGAACACTGAAGCTTTCTTT. This gives the protein CASSTGRMNTEAFF.

The rearrangement links TRBV5-4 to TRBJ2-1; TRBD2 aligns across 10 bases. Germline V gene sequence: CDR1 SGHNT, CDR2 YYREEE (reference sequence). The V segment lost 6 bases and the J segment 7 bases; nucleotides outside the gene matches: 10. This CDR3 comprises 15 residues. CDR3 in amino acids: CASTLDLAGVNEQFF. The CDR3 bases are TGTGCCAGCACTCTGGATCTAGCGGGAGTGAATGAGCAGTTCTTC.

V is TRBV11-2 and J is TRBJ1-2; the D is unclear. CDR3 length: 16 amino acids. Germline values: CDR1 SGHAT, CDR2 FQNNGV. Trimming pared 0 bases from V and 3 bases from J, leaving 14 bases between. CDR3 amino acids: CASSLDSLGSYYGYTF. Written as DNA, the CDR3 is TGTGCCAGCAGCTTAGACTCCTTGGGCAGCTACTATGGCTACACCTTC.

This chain connects TRBV11-3 to TRBJ2-3, with 9 bases that match TRBD2. In germline, CDR1 is SGHNT, CDR2 YENEEA. The junction had 13 bases not matched to a gene; V was cut back by 2 bases and J by 1 base. The CDR3 is made up of 19 amino acids. The DNA for the CDR3 is TGTGCCAGCAGCTTAAAGGTGCCTCGCGGGAGGGTAGGCACAGATACGCAGTATTTT. This sequence encodes CASSLKVPRGRVGTDTQYF.

The chain is built from TRBV19 and TRBJ1-6; D is possibly TRBD1 (5 bases). V dropped 1 base and J dropped 10 bases, with 11 bases sitting between them. The CDR3 extends over 14 amino acids. The germline CDR1 and CDR2 sequences are LNHDA and SQIVND (reference sequence). CDR3 in amino acids: CASSIAGGGSPLHF. The CDR3 DNA reads as TGTGCCAGTAGTATAGCCGGGGGAGGATCACCCCTCCACTTT. The whole variable domain, remainder taken from reference TRBV19 and TRBJ1-6, is DGGITQSPKYLFRKEGQNVTLSCEQNLNHDAMYWYRQDPGQGLRLIYYSQIVNDFQKGDIAEGYSVSREKKESFPLTVTSAQKNPTAFYLCASSIAGGGSPLHFGNGTRLTVT.

The rearrangement joins TRBV6-1 to TRBJ2-2, with D perhaps matching TRBD1 (6 bases). CDR1 MNHNS and CDR2 SASEGT come from the germline V gene. The CDR3 sequence is 15 residues long. The V and J ends lost 6 bases and 4 bases respectively, with 15 bases between them. The CDR3 nucleotides are TGTGCCAGCAGACCCGACAGGACCCTCACCGGGGAGCTGTTTTTT. Its protein product is CASRPDRTLTGELFF.

This clone was seen once. This rearrangement joins TRBV11-2 to TRBJ2-2, with 9 bases aligning to TRBD2. Germline V gene sequence: CDR1 SGHAT, CDR2 FQNNGV. The CDR3 length is 16 residues. V gave up 0 bases and J gave up 7 bases; unmatched junction bases: 6. The CDR3 nucleotides are TGTGCCAGCAGCTTAGAATGGCGGGGGGGGAACGGGGAGCTGTTTTTT. It translates to CASSLEWRGGNGELFF.

The rearrangement joins TRBV5-5 to TRBJ1-1; TRBD1 matches 8 bases. Germline V gene data show CDR1 as SGHKS and CDR2 as YYEKEE (reference sequence). V lost 3 bases, J lost 1 base, and 8 bases stayed unmatched. The CDR3 covers 16 residues. CDR3 nucleotides: TGTGCCAGCAGCTCGTTTCAGGGGGCAAGGAACACTGAAGCTTTCTTT. Encoded protein: CASSSFQGARNTEAFF.

The chain uses TRBV4-1 and TRBJ2-3; D is undetermined. This CDR3 is 16 amino acids long. V gave up 6 bases and J gave up 0 bases, with 16 bases separating them. CDR1 and CDR2 (germline): MGHRA, YSYEKL. This CDR3 is CASSIGSVASTDTQYF. CDR3 bases: TGCGCCAGCAGTATTGGTTCAGTTGCTAGCACAGATACGCAGTATTTT.